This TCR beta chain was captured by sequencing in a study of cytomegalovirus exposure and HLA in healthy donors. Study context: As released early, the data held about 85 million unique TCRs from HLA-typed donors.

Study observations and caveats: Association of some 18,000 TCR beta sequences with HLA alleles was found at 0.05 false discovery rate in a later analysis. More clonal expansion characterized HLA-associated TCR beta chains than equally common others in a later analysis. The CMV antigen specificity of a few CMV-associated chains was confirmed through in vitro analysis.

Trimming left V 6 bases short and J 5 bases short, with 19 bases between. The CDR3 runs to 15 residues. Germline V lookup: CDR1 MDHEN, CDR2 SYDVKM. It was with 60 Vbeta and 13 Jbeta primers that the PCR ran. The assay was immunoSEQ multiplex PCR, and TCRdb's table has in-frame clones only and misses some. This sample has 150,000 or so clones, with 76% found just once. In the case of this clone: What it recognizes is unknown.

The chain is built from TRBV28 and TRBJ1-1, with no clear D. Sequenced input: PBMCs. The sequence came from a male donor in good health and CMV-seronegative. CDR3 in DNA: TGTGCCAGCAGAGTCCCTGAGGCCACGGGGACTGAAGCTTTCTTT. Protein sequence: CASRVPEATGTEAFF.